This TCR beta chain was captured in a study of T cells in tuberculosis. Study-wide results and limits: Low-affinity CD1B-GMM tetramer-binding T cells may have been missed.

Sorting used thawed, overnight-rested PBMC stained with anti-CD3, a viability dye and GMM-loaded CD1B tetramer. The CD1B tetramers carried C32 glucose monomycolate purified from Rhodococcus equi. PBMC for tetramer sorting were first depleted of CD14-expressing monocytes. Generated by immunoSEQ multiplex PCR, the TCRdb table keeps only in-frame clones and is missing some. The sample lists roughly 60,000 clones, roughly 79% seen once, with around 13% in the top ten. The sequenced material came from CD1b-GMM tetramer-negative cells sorted from PBMCs. The receptor was isolated from an adult woman with latent tuberculosis.

The CDR3 bases are TGTGCCAGCAGTGAAATTTTACTAGCGGGGTACGAGCAGTACTTC. Translated, it gives CASSEILLAGYEQYF. The chain couples TRBV6-1 to TRBJ2-7; 10 nucleotides line up with TRBD2. This CDR3 is built from 15 residues. Germline CDR1 is MNHNS and CDR2 is SASEGT. After removal of 2 bases from V and 4 bases from J, the junction contained 5 bases not matched to a gene.